The clone carrying this T cell receptor beta chain was seen a few times. Its antigen is undetermined. Stimulation used 9 to 10 ug/mL lysate from CMV-infected fibroblasts. Sorting selected CD4+ T cells upregulating both CD40 ligand and CD69. The sample comes from a study of persistence of HIV-infected CD4 T cells. Sequencing used immunoSEQ version 4 in survey mode. Produced via immunoSEQ multiplex PCR; TCRdb's table is partial and in-frame only. This table holds about 7,000 clones, roughly three quarters found once. The sequences come from CD4+ T cells sorted from PBMCs after approximately 19-hour stimulation, collected from a patient who received antiretroviral therapy. The receptor comes from an adult woman with HIV who was CMV-seropositive.

CDR3 in amino acids: CASSQWTGNTEAFF. In nucleotides, the CDR3 is TGTGCCAGCTCACAATGGACAGGGAACACTGAAGCTTTCTTT. The chain uses TRBV18 and TRBJ1-1, with 7 bases matching TRBD1. Germline values: CDR1 KGHSH, CDR2 LQKENI. The CDR3 is 14 residues long. Losses at the gene ends were 4 bases for V and 1 base for J; bases not matched to a gene: 3.